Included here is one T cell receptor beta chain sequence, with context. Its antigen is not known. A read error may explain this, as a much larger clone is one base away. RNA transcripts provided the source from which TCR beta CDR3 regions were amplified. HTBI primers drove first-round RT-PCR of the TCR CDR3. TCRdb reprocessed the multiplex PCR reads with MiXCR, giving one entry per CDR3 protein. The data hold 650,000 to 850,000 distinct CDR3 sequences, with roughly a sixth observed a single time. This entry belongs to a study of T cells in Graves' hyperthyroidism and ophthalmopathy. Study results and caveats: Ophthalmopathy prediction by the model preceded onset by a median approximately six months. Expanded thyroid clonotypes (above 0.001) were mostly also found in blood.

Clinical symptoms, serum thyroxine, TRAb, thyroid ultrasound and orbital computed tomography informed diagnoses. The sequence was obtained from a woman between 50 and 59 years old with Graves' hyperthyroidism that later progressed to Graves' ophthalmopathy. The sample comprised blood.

The CDR3 is CASSAAHNYGYTF. The CDR3 DNA sequence: TGTGCCAGCAGCGCCGCCCATAACTATGGCTACACCTTC. The chain combines TRBV7-9 with TRBJ1-2; D is ambiguous. CDR3 size: 13 residues. Per germline, CDR1 SEHNR and CDR2 FQNEAQ (reference sequence). Trimming removed 5 bases from V and 1 base from J, with 8 bases in between.